This T cell receptor (beta chain) derives from a study of CD8+CD57+ T cells in acquired aplastic anemia. V trimming: 3 bases; J trimming: 11 bases; junction bases outside the gene matches: 7. The CDR3 totals 13 residues. Germline CDR1 WSHSY, CDR2 SAAADI. According to the study, genomic DNA was the template for TCR beta VDJ and CDR3 profiling. TCRdb called the reads again in MiXCR, with one record for every CDR3 protein. Altogether around 160,000 distinct CDR3 sequences are present, 47% being singletons, with the ten largest covering approximately 3%. In patients chosen for sequencing, flow cytometry had shown CD8+CD57+ cell expansion.

The V call is TRBV10-2, the J call TRBJ1-3; 7 nucleotides match TRBD1. The sequencing input was sorted CD4+, CD8+, or CD8+CD57+ T cells (not recorded which) from PBMCs. The receptor was isolated from a human donor with aplastic anemia. The CDR3 loop is CASSDRDSLPIYF. CDR3 coding DNA: TGCGCCAGCAGTGACCGGGACAGTCTTCCCATATATTTT.